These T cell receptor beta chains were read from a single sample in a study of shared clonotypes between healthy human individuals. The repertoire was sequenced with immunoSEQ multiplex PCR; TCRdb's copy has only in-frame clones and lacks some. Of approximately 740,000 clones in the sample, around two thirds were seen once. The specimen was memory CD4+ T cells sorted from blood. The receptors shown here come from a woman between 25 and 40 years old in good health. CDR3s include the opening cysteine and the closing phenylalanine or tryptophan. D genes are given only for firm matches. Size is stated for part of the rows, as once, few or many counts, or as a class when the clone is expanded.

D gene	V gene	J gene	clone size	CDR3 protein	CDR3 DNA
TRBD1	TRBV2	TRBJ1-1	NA	CASSLGQGTEAFF	TGTGCCAGCAGTTTAGGACAGGGCACTGAAGCTTTCTTT
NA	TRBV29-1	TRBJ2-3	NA	CSVVGRTDTQYF	TGCAGCGTTGTCGGGAGAACAGATACGCAGTATTTT
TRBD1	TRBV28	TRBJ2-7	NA	CASRPTGGGDEQYF	TGTGCCAGCAGACCTACAGGGGGCGGCGACGAGCAGTACTTC
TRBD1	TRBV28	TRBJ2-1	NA	CASRGRQGWSYNEQFF	TGTGCCAGCAGGGGAAGACAGGGTTGGTCCTACAATGAGCAGTTCTTC
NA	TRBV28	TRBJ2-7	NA	CASTKTSPYEQYF	TGTGCCAGCACCAAGACTAGTCCGTACGAGCAGTACTTC
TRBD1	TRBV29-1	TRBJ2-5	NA	CSSTGSEQETQYF	TGCAGCTCGACAGGGTCAGAGCAAGAGACCCAGTACTTC
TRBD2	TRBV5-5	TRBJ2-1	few	CASRPREGDEQFF	TGTGCCAGCAGGCCGCGGGAGGGGGATGAGCAGTTCTTC
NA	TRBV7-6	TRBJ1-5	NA	CASSRDSNQPQHF	TGTGCCAGCAGCCGAGATAGCAATCAGCCCCAGCATTTT
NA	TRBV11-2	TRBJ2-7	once	CASSSRDLSHEQYF	TGTGCCAGCAGCTCCCGGGACCTAAGCCACGAGCAGTACTTC
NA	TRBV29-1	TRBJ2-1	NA	CSAGNRDGSYNEQFF	TGCAGCGCCGGGAACCGGGACGGCTCCTACAATGAGCAGTTCTTC
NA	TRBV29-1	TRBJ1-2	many	CSVDLSLWGYTF	TGCAGCGTTGATTTGTCACTTTGGGGCTACACCTTC
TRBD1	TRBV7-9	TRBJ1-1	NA	CASIRGGRTEAFF	TGTGCCAGCATTAGAGGGGGCAGAACTGAAGCTTTCTTT
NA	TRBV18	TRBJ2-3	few	CASSQQRQSTDTQYF	TGTGCCAGCTCACAACAGCGGCAAAGCACAGATACGCAGTATTTT
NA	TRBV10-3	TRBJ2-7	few	CAISDLLSGKGYEQYF	TGTGCCATCAGTGACCTCCTCTCGGGGAAAGGGTACGAGCAGTACTTC
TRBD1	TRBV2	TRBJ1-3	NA	CASSLQGFSGNTIYF	TGTGCCAGCAGTTTACAGGGGTTCTCTGGAAACACCATATATTTT
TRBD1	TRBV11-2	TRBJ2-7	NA	CASSSLQGARNEQYF	TGTGCCAGCAGCTCGCTACAGGGGGCGCGAAACGAGCAGTACTTC
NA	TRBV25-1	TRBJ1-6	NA	CASTPDGNSPLHF	TGTGCCAGCACCCCGGACGGAAATTCACCCCTCCACTTT
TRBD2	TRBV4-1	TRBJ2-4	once	CASSQDFTGGPLAKNIQYF	TGCGCCAGCAGCCAAGATTTTACGGGAGGGCCCTTGGCCAAAAACATTCAGTACTTC
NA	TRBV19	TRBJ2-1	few	CASSGPGPGEQFF	TGTGCCAGTAGTGGACCGGGGCCCGGTGAGCAGTTCTTC
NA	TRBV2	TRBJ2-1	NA	CASRGTFLIYNEQFF	TGTGCCAGCCGGGGGACCTTTCTAATATACAATGAGCAGTTCTTC
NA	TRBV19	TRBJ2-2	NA	CASSIIADTGELFF	TGTGCCAGTAGTATCATTGCGGACACCGGGGAGCTGTTTTTT
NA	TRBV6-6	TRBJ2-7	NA	CASSAHYEQYF	TGTGCCAGCAGTGCCCACTACGAGCAGTACTTC
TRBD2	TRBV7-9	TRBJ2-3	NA	CASSLLLAGRRDTQYF	TGTGCCAGCAGCTTACTGTTAGCGGGGCGGAGAGATACGCAGTATTTT
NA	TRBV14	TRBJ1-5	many	CASSQARDQPQHF	TGTGCCAGCAGCCAAGCTCGGGACCAGCCCCAGCATTTT
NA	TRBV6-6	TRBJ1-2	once	CASSPASGGGGYTF	TGTGCCAGCAGCCCCGCCTCGGGAGGAGGTGGCTACACCTTC
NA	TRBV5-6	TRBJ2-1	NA	CASSTNVGRNNEQFF	TGTGCCAGCAGCACCAACGTCGGGCGAAACAATGAGCAGTTCTTC
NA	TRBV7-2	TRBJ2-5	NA	CASSLSWRETQYF	TGTGCCAGCAGCTTAAGTTGGCGGGAGACCCAGTACTTC
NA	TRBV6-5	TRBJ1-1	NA	CASSLRKMGGNTEAFF	TGTGCCAGCAGTTTGCGTAAGATGGGAGGGAACACTGAAGCTTTCTTT
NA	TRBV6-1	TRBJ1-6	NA	CASRTDYNSPLHF	TGTGCCAGCCGGACAGACTATAATTCACCCCTCCACTTT
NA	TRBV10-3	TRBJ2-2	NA	CAISEGIGLANTGELFF	TGTGCCATCAGTGAGGGTATAGGACTCGCGAACACCGGGGAGCTGTTTTTT
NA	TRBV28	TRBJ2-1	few	CASSSYLLNEQFF	TGTGCCAGCAGTTCTTACCTACTGAATGAGCAGTTCTTC
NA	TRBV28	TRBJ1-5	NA	CASIDNRNQPQHF	TGTGCCAGCATAGACAACCGCAATCAGCCCCAGCATTTT
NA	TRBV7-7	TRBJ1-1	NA	CASSLEPGWTEAFF	TGTGCCAGCAGCTTAGAGCCAGGGTGGACTGAAGCTTTCTTT
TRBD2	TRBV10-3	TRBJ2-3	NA	CAIAGGGQGRTQYF	TGTGCCATCGCAGGCGGGGGGCAAGGGCGTACGCAGTATTTT
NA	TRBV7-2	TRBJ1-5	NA	CASSPTDFQPQHF	TGTGCCAGCAGCCCGACGGACTTTCAGCCCCAGCATTTT
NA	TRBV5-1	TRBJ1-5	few	CASSLGSGEGQPQHF	TGCGCCAGCAGCTTGGGATCCGGGGAGGGGCAGCCCCAGCATTTT
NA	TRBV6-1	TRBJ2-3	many	CASSVRWGGRAQYF	TGTGCCAGCAGTGTACGATGGGGTGGTAGGGCGCAGTATTTT
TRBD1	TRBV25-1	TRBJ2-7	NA	CASSGQGPNSYEQYF	TGTGCCAGCAGTGGACAGGGACCCAACTCCTACGAGCAGTACTTC
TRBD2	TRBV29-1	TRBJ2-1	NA	CSGRAGGSYNEQFF	TGCAGCGGGAGAGCGGGAGGATCCTACAATGAGCAGTTCTTC
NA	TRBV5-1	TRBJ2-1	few	CASSLEWGSYNEQFF	TGCGCCAGCAGCTTGGAATGGGGTTCCTACAATGAGCAGTTCTTC
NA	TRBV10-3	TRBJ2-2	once	CATKSGSAGELFF	TGTGCCACCAAGAGCGGATCGGCCGGGGAGCTGTTTTTT
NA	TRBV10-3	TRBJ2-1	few	CAIREGFGSLLGDEQFF	TGTGCCATCAGAGAGGGGTTCGGGAGTCTCCTTGGGGATGAGCAGTTCTTC
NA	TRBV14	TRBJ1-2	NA	CASSHGFRAVSYGYTF	TGTGCCAGCAGCCATGGCTTTCGGGCAGTCAGCTATGGCTACACCTTC